This passage covers 19 T cell receptor beta chains from one sample sequenced in a study of long-term antiretroviral therapy in people with HIV. At the survey level, the v3.0 immunoSEQ assay was run. Sequencing was performed with immunoSEQ multiplex PCR; in TCRdb, only in-frame clones are kept and a portion is missing. The sample yields around 19,000 clones, about nine tenths seen once. Sequences were derived from unsorted PBMCs, sampled approximately 4.2 years before starting antiretroviral therapy. These receptors all stem from a woman in her 30s with HIV.

The chain combines TRBV7-7 with TRBJ2-1, with 9 bases aligning to TRBD1. With 5 bases clipped from V and 7 bases from J, the junction kept 6 bases outside the gene matches. The CDR3 is made up of 14 amino acids. The germline CDR1 and CDR2 sequences are SSHAT and FNYEAQ (reference sequence). CDR3 sequence reads: CASSPGTGSNEQFF. The DNA for the CDR3 is TGTGCCAGCAGCCCGGGGACAGGGTCGAATGAGCAGTTCTTC.

The CDR3 loop is CASGDPSYEQYF. In nucleotides, the CDR3 is TGTGCCAGTGGGGATCCGTCCTACGAGCAGTACTTC. The chain uses TRBV7-9 and TRBJ2-7; D is unclear. CDR3 size: 12 residues. Per the germline V gene, CDR1 is SEHNR and CDR2 is FQNEAQ (reference sequence). Trimming took off 9 bases at V and 1 base at J, with 10 bases between the two ends.

The chain has TRBV2 and TRBJ1-2; D not certain. Trimming took off 9 bases at V and 6 bases at J, with 14 bases between the two ends. This CDR3 spans 12 amino acids. Looked up from germline, CDR1 is SNHLY and CDR2 is FYNNEI. The chain's CDR3 is CARLDPVDGYTF. The CDR3 bases are TGTGCCAGACTGGACCCGGTAGATGGCTACACCTTC.

The chain joins TRBV5-5 to TRBJ1-2; possibly TRBD1 for D (5 bases). The ends were cut back, 1 base at V and 2 bases at J, with 9 bases in the middle. CDR1 SGHKS and CDR2 YYEKEE come from the germline V gene (reference sequence). The CDR3 contains 14 residues. The CDR3 spells CASSLPTDNYGYTF. Here the CDR3 DNA reads TGTGCCAGCAGCTTGCCGACAGACAACTATGGCTACACCTTC.

V is TRBV5-5 and J is TRBJ2-6, with TRBD1 matching 11 bases. The ends lost 4 bases at V and 0 bases at J; junction bases unmatched: 6. This CDR3 has 18 residues. The germline CDR1 and CDR2 sequences are SGHKS and YYEKEE (reference sequence). DNA for the CDR3: TGTGCCAGCAGCCTCCGGGACAGGGGGTTCTCTGGGGCCAACGTCCTGACTTTC. It is translated as CASSLRDRGFSGANVLTF.

J is TRBJ2-5 and V is TRBV11-2, with D perhaps being TRBD1 or TRBD2 (5 bases each). From germline, CDR1 is SGHAT and CDR2 FQNNGV. This CDR3 has 16 amino acids. Deletions cut 1 base from V and 6 bases from J, with 18 bases between. The chain's CDR3 is CASSLAGTSSAQTQYF. CDR3 DNA sequence: TGTGCCAGCAGCTTAGCTGGGACGTCATCGGCCCAGACCCAGTACTTC.

CDR3 in amino acids: CASRDVTGPFNEKLFF. DNA of the CDR3: TGCGCCAGCAGAGACGTTACAGGGCCTTTTAATGAAAAACTGTTTTTT. The J gene is TRBJ1-4, the V gene TRBV4-1; TRBD1 might be the D (6 bases). Germline CDR1 MGHRA, CDR2 YSYEKL. CDR3 length equals 16 residues. The germline V and J ends were trimmed by 6 bases and 4 bases, with 18 bases remaining between them.

Written as DNA, the CDR3 is TGTGCCAGCTCACCACCTCCGAGAGATACGCAGTATTTT. This translates into CASSPPPRDTQYF. This sequence joins TRBV18 and TRBJ2-3; D is undetermined. Trimming stripped 0 bases from V and 5 bases from J, with 6 bases between. The CDR3 runs to 13 residues. From germline, CDR1 is KGHSH and CDR2 LQKENI.

J is TRBJ1-1 and V is TRBV6-5; no clear D. Trimming pared 0 bases from V and 4 bases from J, leaving 12 bases between. The CDR3 extends over 15 amino acids. Per germline, CDR1 MNHEY and CDR2 SVGAGI. Here the CDR3 DNA reads TGTGCCAGCAGTTACTCACCGGGCGGGAGCACTGAAGCTTTCTTT. It codes for CASSYSPGGSTEAFF.

The chain recombines TRBV9 with TRBJ1-2; tentatively, D is TRBD1 (5 bases). CDR1 is SGDLS and CDR2 is YYNGEE in the germline V gene. Deletions cut 3 bases from V and 4 bases from J, with 22 bases between. The CDR3 runs to 17 residues. CDR3 bases: TGTGCCAGCAGCGGCCACGTTGAGAGGGGCGCGGGCTATGGCTACACCTTC. Protein sequence: CASSGHVERGAGYGYTF. Full variable domain (remainder filled in from reference TRBV9 and TRBJ1-2): DSGVTQTPKHLITATGQRVTLRCSPRSGDLSVYWYQQSLDQGLQFLIQYYNGEERAKGNILERFSAQQFPDLHSELNLSSLELGDSALYFCASSGHVERGAGYGYTFGSGTRLTVV.

The V gene is TRBV7-9, the J gene TRBJ1-2, with 7 nucleotides matching TRBD1. The CDR3 has 15 amino acids. From germline, CDR1 is SEHNR and CDR2 FQNEAQ (reference sequence). Unmatched junction bases numbered 14, after V lost 5 bases and J lost 8 bases. The CDR3 loop is CASSRQGEELGGYTF. The CDR3 coding sequence is TGTGCCAGCAGCCGACAGGGAGAAGAGTTGGGGGGCTACACCTTC.

V usage is TRBV4-1 and J usage is TRBJ2-7; D is ambiguous. Germline V CDR1 and CDR2: MGHRA, YSYEKL. The V gene lost 0 bases and the J gene lost 4 bases, with 19 bases spanning the gap. The CDR3 is 17 amino acids. Here the CDR3 reads CASSQEDDSLGGYEQYF. The CDR3 bases are TGCGCCAGCAGCCAAGAAGATGACTCCTTGGGCGGATACGAGCAGTACTTC.

This clone was recorded a few times. The V and J genes are TRBV5-1 and TRBJ1-2, with D possibly being TRBD1 (6 bases). The germline V gene has CDR1 SGHRS and CDR2 YFSETQ. V was clipped by 3 bases and J by 4 bases, with 10 bases between them. The CDR3 runs 13 residues. CDR3 in DNA: TGCGCCAGCAGCTGGGACAAGGCCTATGGCTACACCTTC. As protein: CASSWDKAYGYTF.

The J gene is TRBJ2-1, the V gene TRBV6-5; no clear D. The CDR3 loop spans 13 amino acids. Germline CDR1 reads MNHEY; CDR2 reads SVGAGI. V was pared by 7 bases and J by 7 bases, with 14 bases between. The CDR3 loop is CASTLPFGNEQFF. In DNA form, the CDR3 reads TGTGCCAGCACCCTTCCTTTCGGGAATGAGCAGTTCTTC.

The genes are TRBV7-9 and TRBJ1-2; D is ambiguous. The CDR3 is made up of 14 amino acids. The germline V and J ends were trimmed by 1 base and 7 bases, with 13 bases remaining between them. Germline V gene sequence: CDR1 SEHNR, CDR2 FQNEAQ (reference sequence). The CDR3 sequence: CASSLDHHRSGYTF. For the CDR3, the DNA is TGTGCCAGCAGCTTAGACCATCATCGTTCTGGCTACACCTTC.

The chain links TRBV1 to TRBJ1-2. TRBV1 is marked as a pseudogene. This CDR3 has 20 residues. The CDR3 sequence is CTSSQDRALTKLTPLGGYTF. The CDR3 bases are TGCACCAGCAGCCAAGATAGAGCGCTAACAAAACTAACCCCCTTGGGAGGCTACACCTTC.

The rearrangement links TRBV5-1 to TRBJ2-2; D uncertain. V lost 4 bases to trimming and J lost 7 bases, with 11 bases between them. The CDR3 length is 13 residues. In germline, CDR1 is SGHRS, CDR2 YFSETQ. In DNA form, the CDR3 reads TGCGCCAGCAGCACCACTTCCGGCGGGGAGCTGTTTTTT. Translated: CASSTTSGGELFF. Full variable domain (outside the CDR3, taken from reference TRBV5-1 and TRBJ2-2): KAGVTQTPRYLIKTRGQQVTLSCSPISGHRSVSWYQQTPGQGLQFLFEYFSETQRNKGNFPGRFSGRQFSNSRSEMNVSTLELGDSALYLCASSTTSGGELFFGEGSRLTVL.

The sample holds a few counts of this clone. V usage is TRBV4-3 and J usage is TRBJ2-7; 10 positions agree with TRBD1. J was trimmed by 4 bases and V by 0 bases; bases with no gene match: 6. CDR3 length equals 16 residues. CDR1 and CDR2 from the germline V gene are LGHNA and YSLEER. In DNA, the CDR3 is TGCGCCAGCAGCCAAGATCTCGGGACAGGGGATTACGAGCAGTACTTC. Residues: CASSQDLGTGDYEQYF.

Here the CDR3 DNA reads TGTGCCAGCAGCTTAGATTGGGAGACCCAGTACTTC. This codes for CASSLDWETQYF. The J gene is TRBJ2-5, the V gene TRBV11-2, with D unresolved. Trimming stripped 0 bases from V and 5 bases from J, with 4 bases between. Germline-derived CDR1 and CDR2 are SGHAT and FQNNGV. CDR3 length equals 12 residues.